A selection of T cell receptor beta chains follows, all from one sample in a study of blood T cell repertoires in COVID-19. The repertoire was sequenced with immunoSEQ multiplex PCR; TCRdb's copy has only in-frame clones and lacks some. The sample holds approximately 390,000 clones, around 90% seen once. What was sequenced was peripheral blood. These receptors were taken from a man younger than 30 with active or convalescent COVID-19. The CDR3 runs from the conserved cysteine through the conserved F or W. The order of the fields is CDR3 DNA, CDR3 protein, clone size, V gene, D gene, J gene. A D gene is named only where the DNA matches it firmly. Only part of the rows carry a size: once, few, many, or a class if the clone is expanded.

cdr3_nt: TGTGCCAGCAGCCCTGGAGGGGGGGCCCTCTCCTATAATTCACCCCTCCACTTT
cdr3_aa: CASSPGGGALSYNSPLHF
clone_size: NA
v_call: TRBV7-8
d_call: NA
j_call: TRBJ1-6

cdr3_nt: TGTGCCAGCAGCCCTCTTTTCGGGGGGGCCGGTATTGAGCAGTTCTTC
cdr3_aa: CASSPLFGGAGIEQFF
clone_size: NA
v_call: TRBV5-8
d_call: TRBD2
j_call: TRBJ2-1

cdr3_nt: TGTGCCAGCTCACCTGGGGGCCCCAGGGGGCCCGCAACTAATGAAAAACTGTTTTTT
cdr3_aa: CASSPGGPRGPATNEKLFF
clone_size: NA
v_call: TRBV18
d_call: TRBD1
j_call: TRBJ1-4

cdr3_nt: TGTGCCAGCAGCGCCCGATGGGGGGAGACTGAAGCTTTCTTT
cdr3_aa: CASSARWGETEAFF
clone_size: NA
v_call: TRBV9
d_call: NA
j_call: TRBJ1-1

cdr3_nt: TGTGCCAGCAGCCTTACCCTAGCGGCGGTGAACAATGAGCAGTTCTTC
cdr3_aa: CASSLTLAAVNNEQFF
clone_size: once
v_call: TRBV4-2
d_call: TRBD2
j_call: TRBJ2-1

cdr3_nt: TGTGCCAGCAGTGGACCGATCGGGGGAGAAAAACTGTTTTTT
cdr3_aa: CASSGPIGGEKLFF
clone_size: NA
v_call: TRBV6-2/TRBV6-3
d_call: NA
j_call: TRBJ1-4

cdr3_nt: TGTGCCAGCAGTTACTTGGACAGATCGTACCAAGAGACCCAGTACTTC
cdr3_aa: CASSYLDRSYQETQYF
clone_size: NA
v_call: TRBV6-5
d_call: NA
j_call: TRBJ2-5

cdr3_nt: TGTGCCAGCAGACCTGGGACAGGGACTATTAGCTACACCTTC
cdr3_aa: CASRPGTGTISYTF
clone_size: few
v_call: TRBV6-5
d_call: TRBD1
j_call: TRBJ1-2

cdr3_nt: TGTGCCAGCAGCTTAAACACAGGTGATAACTATGGCTACACCTTC
cdr3_aa: CASSLNTGDNYGYTF
clone_size: NA
v_call: TRBV7-2
d_call: NA
j_call: TRBJ1-2

cdr3_nt: TGCGCCAGCAGCCAAGACGTAGGACTGAAGAACACTGAAGCTTTCTTT
cdr3_aa: CASSQDVGLKNTEAFF
clone_size: NA
v_call: TRBV4-3
d_call: NA
j_call: TRBJ1-1

cdr3_nt: TGTGCCATCAGTGACCCCGGGAGGGGTTTCTCGTACGAGCAGTACTTC
cdr3_aa: CAISDPGRGFSYEQYF
clone_size: NA
v_call: TRBV10-3
d_call: TRBD2
j_call: TRBJ2-7

cdr3_nt: TGTGCCAGCAGCTTAGCGGTATCCTACAATGAGCAGTTCTTC
cdr3_aa: CASSLAVSYNEQFF
clone_size: NA
v_call: TRBV7-3
d_call: NA
j_call: TRBJ2-1

cdr3_nt: TGTGCCAGCAGCCCCCCGGGAGATAAGACCCAGTACTTC
cdr3_aa: CASSPPGDKTQYF
clone_size: NA
v_call: TRBV7-2
d_call: NA
j_call: TRBJ2-5

cdr3_nt: TGTGCCAGCAGACCAATCTCAGGGGGAGCTAACTATGGCTACACCTTC
cdr3_aa: CASRPISGGANYGYTF
clone_size: NA
v_call: TRBV28
d_call: TRBD1
j_call: TRBJ1-2

cdr3_nt: TGTGCCAGCAGCGCAAAGGGGGGACAGGGGTTTGGCTACACCTTC
cdr3_aa: CASSAKGGQGFGYTF
clone_size: NA
v_call: TRBV7-9
d_call: TRBD1
j_call: TRBJ1-2

cdr3_nt: TGCGCCAGCAGCACTCTAGCGGGAGACGGGGAGACCCAGTACTTC
cdr3_aa: CASSTLAGDGETQYF
clone_size: NA
v_call: TRBV5-1
d_call: TRBD2
j_call: TRBJ2-5

cdr3_nt: TGTGCCAGCAGCCAAGGAGTTGGCTCCTACGAGCAGTACTTC
cdr3_aa: CASSQGVGSYEQYF
clone_size: NA
v_call: TRBV3-1/TRBV3-2
d_call: NA
j_call: TRBJ2-7

cdr3_nt: TGTGCCAGCAGCGTTGGCAGGGCAAATGAAAAACTGTTTTTT
cdr3_aa: CASSVGRANEKLFF
clone_size: once
v_call: TRBV9
d_call: NA
j_call: TRBJ1-4

cdr3_nt: TGTGCCAGCAGTTTACGGCCCTCGGGAACCAGGTCCTGGGCCAACGTCCTGACTTTC
cdr3_aa: CASSLRPSGTRSWANVLTF
clone_size: NA
v_call: TRBV27
d_call: NA
j_call: TRBJ2-6

cdr3_nt: TGTGCCAGCTCACGAGGGACAATCCAAGAGACCCAGTACTTC
cdr3_aa: CASSRGTIQETQYF
clone_size: NA
v_call: TRBV18
d_call: NA
j_call: TRBJ2-5

cdr3_nt: TGTGCCAGCAGCTTAGGCGCCGGCGGGAGCTCCTACAATGAGCAGTTCTTC
cdr3_aa: CASSLGAGGSSYNEQFF
clone_size: NA
v_call: TRBV7-9
d_call: TRBD2
j_call: TRBJ2-1

cdr3_nt: TGTGCCAGCAGTTTATCTCCGGGGTCCTACGAGCAGTACTTC
cdr3_aa: CASSLSPGSYEQYF
clone_size: few
v_call: TRBV27
d_call: NA
j_call: TRBJ2-7

cdr3_nt: TGCGCCAGCAGCCAAGTCCCCCGGGGGGGCGTCAATCAGCCCCAGCATTTT
cdr3_aa: CASSQVPRGGVNQPQHF
clone_size: NA
v_call: TRBV4-1
d_call: NA
j_call: TRBJ1-5

cdr3_nt: TGTGCCAGCAGCTTGGAAGGCCTAGCGGGGACCACAGATACGCAGTATTTT
cdr3_aa: CASSLEGLAGTTDTQYF
clone_size: NA
v_call: TRBV5-4
d_call: TRBD2
j_call: TRBJ2-3

cdr3_nt: TGTGCCACCAGTGATTTAGGACAGGAGAGGGATGAGCAGTTCTTC
cdr3_aa: CATSDLGQERDEQFF
clone_size: NA
v_call: TRBV24-1
d_call: TRBD1
j_call: TRBJ2-1

cdr3_nt: TGTGCCACCAGTGGGACTGCGGTGCCTTACAATGAGCAGTTCTTC
cdr3_aa: CATSGTAVPYNEQFF
clone_size: NA
v_call: TRBV24-1
d_call: NA
j_call: TRBJ2-1

cdr3_nt: TGTGCCAGCAGCCCGTCCTGGTTAGCTAATCAGCCCCAGCATTTT
cdr3_aa: CASSPSWLANQPQHF
clone_size: few
v_call: TRBV27
d_call: NA
j_call: TRBJ1-5

cdr3_nt: TGTGCCAGCAGTGAGGGTGAACAGCCTCGGTGGCCCCAGCATTTT
cdr3_aa: CASSEGEQPRWPQHF
clone_size: NA
v_call: TRBV6-1
d_call: NA
j_call: TRBJ1-5

cdr3_nt: TGTGCCAGTAGCACCGACAGGGGGCAGAATGAAAAACTGTTTTTT
cdr3_aa: CASSTDRGQNEKLFF
clone_size: NA
v_call: TRBV19
d_call: TRBD1
j_call: TRBJ1-4

cdr3_nt: TGCGCCAGCAGCCAAGATAGGGGGCACCCCTACGAGCAGTACTTC
cdr3_aa: CASSQDRGHPYEQYF
clone_size: NA
v_call: TRBV4-3
d_call: TRBD1
j_call: TRBJ2-7

cdr3_nt: TGCAGCGGCCTGTACTCGGGGGAGGGGGGCTACGAGCAGTACTTC
cdr3_aa: CSGLYSGEGGYEQYF
clone_size: NA
v_call: TRBV29-1
d_call: NA
j_call: TRBJ2-7

cdr3_nt: TGCGCCAGCAGCCAAGGTCCCCCTGGATATGGGACTAGCGGGAGGAATACGCAGTATTTT
cdr3_aa: CASSQGPPGYGTSGRNTQYF
clone_size: NA
v_call: TRBV4-3
d_call: TRBD2
j_call: TRBJ2-3

cdr3_nt: TGCGCCAGCAGCCAACTAGCGGGAGGTTCCTACGAGCAGTACTTC
cdr3_aa: CASSQLAGGSYEQYF
clone_size: NA
v_call: TRBV4-3
d_call: TRBD2
j_call: TRBJ2-7

cdr3_nt: TGTGCCAGCACTCCCTGGCGGGATAGCACAGATACGCAGTATTTT
cdr3_aa: CASTPWRDSTDTQYF
clone_size: NA
v_call: TRBV2
d_call: NA
j_call: TRBJ2-3

cdr3_nt: TGTGCCAGCAGTTTATCGCCTAGCATCTACAATGAGCAGTTCTTC
cdr3_aa: CASSLSPSIYNEQFF
clone_size: once
v_call: TRBV27
d_call: NA
j_call: TRBJ2-1

cdr3_nt: TGCGCCAGCAGCTTACAGGTAGCCACCGGGGAGCTGTTTTTT
cdr3_aa: CASSLQVATGELFF
clone_size: NA
v_call: TRBV5-1
d_call: NA
j_call: TRBJ2-2

cdr3_nt: TGTGCCAGCAGCGTACAAGGAGATAAAACCTACGAGCAGTACTTC
cdr3_aa: CASSVQGDKTYEQYF
clone_size: NA
v_call: TRBV9
d_call: NA
j_call: TRBJ2-7

cdr3_nt: TGTGCCAGCAGTCTTGACAGGGGGGGGAACAATGAGCAGTTCTTC
cdr3_aa: CASSLDRGGNNEQFF
clone_size: NA
v_call: TRBV6-5
d_call: TRBD1
j_call: TRBJ2-1

cdr3_nt: TGTGCCACCAGTGATGCCGACAGGGGCCACACCGGGGAGCTGTTTTTT
cdr3_aa: CATSDADRGHTGELFF
clone_size: NA
v_call: TRBV24-1
d_call: TRBD1
j_call: TRBJ2-2

cdr3_nt: TGTGCCACCAGCAGTATCCGACTAGCGGGGGGGCTGAATGAGCAGTTCTTC
cdr3_aa: CATSSIRLAGGLNEQFF
clone_size: NA
v_call: TRBV15
d_call: TRBD2
j_call: TRBJ2-1